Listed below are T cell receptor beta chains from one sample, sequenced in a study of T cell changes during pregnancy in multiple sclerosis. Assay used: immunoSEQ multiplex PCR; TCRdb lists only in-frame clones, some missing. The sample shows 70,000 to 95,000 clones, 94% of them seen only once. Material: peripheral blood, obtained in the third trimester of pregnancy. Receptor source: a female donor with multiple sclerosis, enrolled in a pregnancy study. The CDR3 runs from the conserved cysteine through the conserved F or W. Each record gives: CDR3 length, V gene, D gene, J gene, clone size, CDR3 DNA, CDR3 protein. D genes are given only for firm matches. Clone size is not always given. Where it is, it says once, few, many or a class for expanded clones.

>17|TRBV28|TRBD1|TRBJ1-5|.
TGTGCCAGCACCGTAAGGGCCCGACAGGGAGGCAATCAGCCCCAGCATTTT
CASTVRARQGGNQPQHF
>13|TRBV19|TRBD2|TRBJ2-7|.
TGTGCCAGTGCCAGCGGGAGGGCCTACGAGCAGTACTTC
CASASGRAYEQYF
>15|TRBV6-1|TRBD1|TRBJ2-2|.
TGTGCCAGCAGTACGGGACAGGGGGCCTCCGGGGAGCTGTTTTTT
CASSTGQGASGELFF
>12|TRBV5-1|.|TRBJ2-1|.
TGCGCCAGCAGCTTGGTAGCGAATGAGCAGTTCTTC
CASSLVANEQFF
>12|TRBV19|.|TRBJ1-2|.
TGTGCCAGTAGTATAGAGGCCAGAAACTACACCTTC
CASSIEARNYTF
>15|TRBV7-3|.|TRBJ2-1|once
TGTGCCAGCAGCCCGCAACTCACTTTCAACAATGAGCAGTTCTTC
CASSPQLTFNNEQFF
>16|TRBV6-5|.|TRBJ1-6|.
TGTGCCAGCAGTTATCGGACAATTTCCTATAATTCACCCCTCCACTTT
CASSYRTISYNSPLHF
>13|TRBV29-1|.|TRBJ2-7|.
TGCAGCGTTTCCCCGGACACCGGCCGAGGGCAGTACTTC
CSVSPDTGRGQYF
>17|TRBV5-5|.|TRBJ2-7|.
TGTGCCAGCAGCCCTGGACCTTTAAGGCGAATGAGGGACGAGCAGTACTTC
CASSPGPLRRMRDEQYF
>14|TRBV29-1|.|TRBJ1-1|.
TGCAGCGTTGAAATCGAGCTGATGAACACTGAAGCTTTCTTT
CSVEIELMNTEAFF
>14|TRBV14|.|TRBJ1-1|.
TGTGCCAGCAGCCCCCGGTTGAGGGGGACTGAAGCTTTCTTT
CASSPRLRGTEAFF
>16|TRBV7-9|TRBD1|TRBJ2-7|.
TGTGCCAGCAGCTTCCCCGGGACAGGGGGGATCTACGAGCAGTACTTC
CASSFPGTGGIYEQYF
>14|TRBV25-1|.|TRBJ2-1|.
TGTGCCAGCAGTGAACAGGGCGGCTACAATGAGCAGTTCTTC
CASSEQGGYNEQFF
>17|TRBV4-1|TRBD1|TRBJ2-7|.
TGCGCCAGCAGCCAAGAGGACGTTGGGACAGGAGCCTACGAGCAGTACTTC
CASSQEDVGTGAYEQYF
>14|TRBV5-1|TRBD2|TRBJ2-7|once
TGCGCCAGCAGCTCTAGCGGGTTGGCTTACGAGCAGTACTTC
CASSSSGLAYEQYF
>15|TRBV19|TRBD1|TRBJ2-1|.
TGTGCCAGTAGCTTCCGGGACAGGGGGTTCGATGAGCAGTTCTTC
CASSFRDRGFDEQFF
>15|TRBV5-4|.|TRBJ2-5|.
TGTGCCAGCAGCAAATATACAGATTCCCAAGAGACCCAGTACTTC
CASSKYTDSQETQYF
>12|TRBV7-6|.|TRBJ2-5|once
TGTGCCAGCAGCTCGTACCAAGAGACCCAGTACTTC
CASSSYQETQYF
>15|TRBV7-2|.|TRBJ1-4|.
TGTGCCAGCAGCGAGGTGGGAGGGTATGGTGAAAAACTGTTTTTT
CASSEVGGYGEKLFF
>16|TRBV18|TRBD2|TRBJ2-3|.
TGTGCCAGCTCAACCTTTAGCGGGAGGGCCGGAGATACGCAGTATTTT
CASSTFSGRAGDTQYF
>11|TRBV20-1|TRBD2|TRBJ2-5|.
TGCAGTGTCCGCGGGAGGGAGACCCAGTACTTC
CSVRGRETQYF
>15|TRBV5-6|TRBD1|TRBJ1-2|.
TGTGCCAGCAGCTTGGGAGGGGGCGCAGACTATGGCTACACCTTC
CASSLGGGADYGYTF
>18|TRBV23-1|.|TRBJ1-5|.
TGCGCCAGCAGTCGAGACGGGCAGGGGCCGAATAGCAATCAGCCCCAGCATTTT
CASSRDGQGPNSNQPQHF
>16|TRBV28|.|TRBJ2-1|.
TGTGCCAGCAGTCCCGCAGGGCTAGCGCTCTACAATGAGCAGTTCTTC
CASSPAGLALYNEQFF
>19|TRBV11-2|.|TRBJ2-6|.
TGTGCCAGCAGCCCCCTAGGGGGAGGGGGGCGCTCTGGGGCCAACGTCCTGACTTTC
CASSPLGGGGRSGANVLTF
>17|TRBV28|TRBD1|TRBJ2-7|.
TGTGCCAGCAGTCCTCCCCCCGGGACAGGGCCAACCTACGAGCAGTACTTC
CASSPPPGTGPTYEQYF
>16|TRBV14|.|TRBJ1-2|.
TGTGCCAGCAGCCAAGCGCGGTGGGGAGATTGGTCTGGCTACACCTTC
CASSQARWGDWSGYTF
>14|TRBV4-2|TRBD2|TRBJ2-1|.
TGTGCCAGCACCCAAGAAATCTTAGCGGGAGAGGTGTTCTTC
CASTQEILAGEVFF
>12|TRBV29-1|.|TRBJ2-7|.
TGCACCGCGGAGGAGTCTCTCTACGAGCAGTACTTC
CTAEESLYEQYF
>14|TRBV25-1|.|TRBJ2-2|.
TGTGCCAGCAGTGAATCTCTCTCTAGGGGGGAGCTGTTTTTT
CASSESLSRGELFF
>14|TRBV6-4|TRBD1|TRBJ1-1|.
TGTGCCAGCAGCGCACAGGGGGCGAACACTGAAGCTTTCTTT
CASSAQGANTEAFF
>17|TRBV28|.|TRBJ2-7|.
TGTGCCAGCAGTCCCCCTGGGGCAGGTGAACGATTCGCCGAGCAGTACTTC
CASSPPGAGERFAEQYF
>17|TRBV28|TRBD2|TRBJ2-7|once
TGTGCCAGCAGCCCCCCGGGACTAGCGGGAGAAGGCTACGAGCAGTACTTC
CASSPPGLAGEGYEQYF
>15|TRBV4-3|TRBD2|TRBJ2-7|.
TGCGCCAGCAGCCAAGGGACTAGCGGGCCCTACGAGCAGTACTTC
CASSQGTSGPYEQYF
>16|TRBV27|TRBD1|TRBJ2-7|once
TGTGCCAGCAGTTTAAGCCCCCCGGGACAGGGCTACGAGCAGTACTTC
CASSLSPPGQGYEQYF
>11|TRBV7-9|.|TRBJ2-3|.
TGTGCCAGCAGCCGGGTGGGTACGCAGTATTTT
CASSRVGTQYF
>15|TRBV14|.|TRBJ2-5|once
TGTGCCAGCAGCCAAGTCAGTGGGAGAGGGGAGACCCAGTACTTC
CASSQVSGRGETQYF
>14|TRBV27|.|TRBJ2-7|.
TGTGCCAGCAGTTTGGCCCAGGGGTCCTACGAGCAGTACTTC
CASSLAQGSYEQYF
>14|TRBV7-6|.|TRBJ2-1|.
TGTGCCAGCAGCTTGGGGCAGGGGAACAATGAGCAGTTCTTC
CASSLGQGNNEQFF
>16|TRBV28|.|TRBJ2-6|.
TGTGCCAGCAGTTTCGCAGGATCTACAGGGGCCAACGTCCTGACTTTC
CASSFAGSTGANVLTF
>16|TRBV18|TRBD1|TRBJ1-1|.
TGTGCCAGCTCACTACTTCAGGACAGGGGGAACACTGAAGCTTTCTTT
CASSLLQDRGNTEAFF
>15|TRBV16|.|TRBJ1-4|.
TGTGCCAGCAGCCAAAGGACAGCTGTATCAGCAAAACTGTTTTTT
CASSQRTAVSAKLFF
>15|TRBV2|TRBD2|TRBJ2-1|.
TGTGCCAGCAGAGGGACTAGCGGGAGTTACAATGAGCAGTTCTTC
CASRGTSGSYNEQFF
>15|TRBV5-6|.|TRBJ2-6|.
TGTGCCAGCAGCTTCCCAGGGACTGGGGCCAACGTCCTGACTTTC
CASSFPGTGANVLTF